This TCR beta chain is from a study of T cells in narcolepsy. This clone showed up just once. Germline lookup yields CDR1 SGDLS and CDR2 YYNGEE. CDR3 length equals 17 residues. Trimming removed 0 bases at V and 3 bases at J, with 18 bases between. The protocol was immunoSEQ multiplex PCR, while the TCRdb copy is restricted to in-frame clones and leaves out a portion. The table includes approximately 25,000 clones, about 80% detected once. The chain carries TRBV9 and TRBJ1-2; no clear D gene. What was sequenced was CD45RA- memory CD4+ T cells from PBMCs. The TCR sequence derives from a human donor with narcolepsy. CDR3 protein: CASSVGTVRRKDYGYTF. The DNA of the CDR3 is TGTGCCAGCAGCGTAGGTACCGTTCGGCGGAAGGACTATGGCTACACCTTC.